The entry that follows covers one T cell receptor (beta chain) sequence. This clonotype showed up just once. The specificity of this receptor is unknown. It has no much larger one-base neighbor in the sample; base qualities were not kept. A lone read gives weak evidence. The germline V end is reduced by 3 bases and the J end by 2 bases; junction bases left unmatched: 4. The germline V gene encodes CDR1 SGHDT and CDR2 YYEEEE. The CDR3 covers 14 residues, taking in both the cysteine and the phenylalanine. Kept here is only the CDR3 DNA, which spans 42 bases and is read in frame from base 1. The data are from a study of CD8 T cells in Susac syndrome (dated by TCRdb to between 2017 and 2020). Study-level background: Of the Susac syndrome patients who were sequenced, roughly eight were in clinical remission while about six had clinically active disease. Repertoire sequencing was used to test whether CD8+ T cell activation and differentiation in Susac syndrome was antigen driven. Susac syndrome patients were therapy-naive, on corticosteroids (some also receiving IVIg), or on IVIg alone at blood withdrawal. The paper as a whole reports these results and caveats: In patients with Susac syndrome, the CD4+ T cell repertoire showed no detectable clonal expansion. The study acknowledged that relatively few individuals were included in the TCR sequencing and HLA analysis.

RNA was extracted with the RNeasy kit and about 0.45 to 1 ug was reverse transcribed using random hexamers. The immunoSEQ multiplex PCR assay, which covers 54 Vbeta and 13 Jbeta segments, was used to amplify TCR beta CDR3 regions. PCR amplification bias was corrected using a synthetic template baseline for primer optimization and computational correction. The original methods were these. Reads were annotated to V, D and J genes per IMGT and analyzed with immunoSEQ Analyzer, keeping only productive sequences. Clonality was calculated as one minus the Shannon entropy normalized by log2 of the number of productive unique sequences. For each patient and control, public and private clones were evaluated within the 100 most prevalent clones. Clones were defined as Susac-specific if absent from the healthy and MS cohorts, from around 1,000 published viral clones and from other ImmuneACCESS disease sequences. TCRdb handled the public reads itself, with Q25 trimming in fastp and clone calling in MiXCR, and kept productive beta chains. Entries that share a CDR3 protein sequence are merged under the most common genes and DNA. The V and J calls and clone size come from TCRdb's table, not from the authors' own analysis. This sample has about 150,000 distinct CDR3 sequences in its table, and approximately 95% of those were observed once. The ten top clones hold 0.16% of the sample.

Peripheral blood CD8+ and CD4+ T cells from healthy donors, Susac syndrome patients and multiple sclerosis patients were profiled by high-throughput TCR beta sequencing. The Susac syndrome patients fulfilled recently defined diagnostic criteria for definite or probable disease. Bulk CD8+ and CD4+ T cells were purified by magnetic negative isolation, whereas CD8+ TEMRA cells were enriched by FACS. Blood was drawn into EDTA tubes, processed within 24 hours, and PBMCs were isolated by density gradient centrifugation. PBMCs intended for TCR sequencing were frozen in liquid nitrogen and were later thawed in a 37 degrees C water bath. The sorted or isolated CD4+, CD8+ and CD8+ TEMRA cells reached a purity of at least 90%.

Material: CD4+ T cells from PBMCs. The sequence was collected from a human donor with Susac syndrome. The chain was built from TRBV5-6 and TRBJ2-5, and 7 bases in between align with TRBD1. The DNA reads TGTGCCAGCAGCTCGGGACAGCCTCAAGAGACCCAGTACTTC. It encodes CASSSGQPQETQYF.